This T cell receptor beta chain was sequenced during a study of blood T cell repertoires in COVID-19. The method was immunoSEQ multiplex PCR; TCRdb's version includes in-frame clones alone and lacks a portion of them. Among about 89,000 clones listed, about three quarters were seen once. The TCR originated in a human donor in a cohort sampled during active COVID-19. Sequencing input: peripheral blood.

Here the CDR3 reads CASSDGASGYEQYF. As DNA, the CDR3 is TGTGCCAGCAGTGACGGGGCCAGCGGGTACGAGCAGTACTTC. This sequence joins TRBV6-1 and TRBJ2-7; a possible D gene is TRBD2 (6 bases). The V gene's germline CDR1 is MNHNS and CDR2 SASEGT. The V end was cut by 3 bases, the J end by 4 bases, with 13 bases between. The CDR3 is 14 amino acids.